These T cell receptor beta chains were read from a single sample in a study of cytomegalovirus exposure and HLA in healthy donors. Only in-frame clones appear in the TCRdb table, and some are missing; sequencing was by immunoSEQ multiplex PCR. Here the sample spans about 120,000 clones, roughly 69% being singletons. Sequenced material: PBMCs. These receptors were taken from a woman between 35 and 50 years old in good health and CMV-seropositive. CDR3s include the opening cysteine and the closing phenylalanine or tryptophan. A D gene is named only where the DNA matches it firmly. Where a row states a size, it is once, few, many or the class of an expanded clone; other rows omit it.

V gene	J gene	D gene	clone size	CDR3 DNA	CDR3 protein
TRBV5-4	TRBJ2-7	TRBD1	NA	TGTGCCAGCAGCTTCCGGGACAGGGTCTACGAGCAGTACTTC	CASSFRDRVYEQYF
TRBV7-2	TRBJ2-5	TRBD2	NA	TGTGCCAGCAGCGAAAATCGACTAGCCCAAGAGACCCAGTACTTC	CASSENRLAQETQYF
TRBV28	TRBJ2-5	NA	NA	TGTGCCAGCAGTTTAAGCGCGCTTCTCCAAGAGACCCAGTACTTC	CASSLSALLQETQYF
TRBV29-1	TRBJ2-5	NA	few	TGCAGCGGCCGCTCAGGGGATCGAGAGACCCAGTACTTC	CSGRSGDRETQYF
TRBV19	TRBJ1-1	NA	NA	TGTGCCAGTAGTATTGGAGGGGCCTTGGGCACTGAAGCTTTCTTT	CASSIGGALGTEAFF
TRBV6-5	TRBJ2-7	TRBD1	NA	TGTGCCAGCAGCCCGGGACAGGAAAAATACGAGCAGTACTTC	CASSPGQEKYEQYF
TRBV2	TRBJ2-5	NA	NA	TGTGCCAGCAAGGCGAGGCAGGGGAGTAGGGGGGGAGAGACCCAGTACTTC	CASKARQGSRGGETQYF
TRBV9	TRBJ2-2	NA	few	TGTGCCAGCAGAACGGGAACGAACACCGGGGAGCTGTTTTTT	CASRTGTNTGELFF
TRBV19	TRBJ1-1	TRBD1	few	TGTGCCAGTAGTCACAGGGGGCCAAACACTGAAGCTTTCTTT	CASSHRGPNTEAFF
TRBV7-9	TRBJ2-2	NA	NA	TGTGCCAGCAGCACTGGACACCTTAAGAACACCGGGGAGCTGTTTTTT	CASSTGHLKNTGELFF
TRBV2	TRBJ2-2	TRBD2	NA	TGTGCCAGCAGGAGACTAGCGTCTAAAGATGGGACCGGGGAGCTGTTTTTT	CASRRLASKDGTGELFF
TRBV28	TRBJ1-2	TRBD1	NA	TGTGCCAGCAGTCCGGAGGTCGGGACAGACACTAACTATGGCTACACCTTC	CASSPEVGTDTNYGYTF
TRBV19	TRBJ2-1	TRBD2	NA	TGTGCCAGTAGTGGACCTAGCGGGACTTACAATGAGCAGTTCTTC	CASSGPSGTYNEQFF
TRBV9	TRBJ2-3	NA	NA	TGTGCCAGCAGTCACGGTGACACAGATACGCAGTATTTT	CASSHGDTDTQYF
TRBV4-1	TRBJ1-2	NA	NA	TGCGCCAGCAGCCGTGGGGGGTCTGCTAACTATGGCTACACCTTC	CASSRGGSANYGYTF
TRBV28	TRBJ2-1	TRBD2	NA	TGTGCCAGCAGTCCCCGACTAGCGGGAGTTAGGGACAATGAGCAGTTCTTC	CASSPRLAGVRDNEQFF
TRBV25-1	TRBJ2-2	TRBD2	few	TGTGCCAGCAGTGAATGTTTTTGGCTAGCGGGAGACACCGGGGAGCTGTTTTTT	CASSECFWLAGDTGELFF
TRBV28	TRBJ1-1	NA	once	TGTGCCAGCCGGACTGTATTCAACACTGAAGCTTTCTTT	CASRTVFNTEAFF
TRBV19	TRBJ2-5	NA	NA	TGTGCCAGTACCCCGAGGGGGGGCAGGAAGACCCAGTACTTC	CASTPRGGRKTQYF
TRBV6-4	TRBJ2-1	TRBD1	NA	TGTGCCAGCAGTGACGACAGGGGGAATGAGCAGTTCTTC	CASSDDRGNEQFF
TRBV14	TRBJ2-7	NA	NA	TGTGCCAGCAGCCGTACCTACGAGCAGTACTTC	CASSRTYEQYF
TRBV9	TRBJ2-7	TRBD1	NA	TGTGCCAGCAGCGGAGAACAGGGGGCTAAGGACGAGCAGTACTTC	CASSGEQGAKDEQYF
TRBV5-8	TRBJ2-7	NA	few	TGTGCCAGCAGCTCGCCGGCGGGTACATACTACGAGCAGTACTTC	CASSSPAGTYYEQYF
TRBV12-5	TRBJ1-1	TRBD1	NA	TGTGCTAGTGGTTTGAGTAACCAGGGGGGTATGAACACTGAAGCTTTCTTT	CASGLSNQGGMNTEAFF
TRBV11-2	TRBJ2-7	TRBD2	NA	TGTGCCAGCAGCTTCGGGACTAGCGGGAGCCACGAGCAGTACTTC	CASSFGTSGSHEQYF
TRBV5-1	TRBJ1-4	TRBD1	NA	TGCGCCAGCAGCGACAGGGCTGCAACTAATGAAAAACTGTTTTTT	CASSDRAATNEKLFF
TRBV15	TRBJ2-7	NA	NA	TGTGCCACCAGTGAGGGCTATACTATCTACGAGCAGTACTTC	CATSEGYTIYEQYF
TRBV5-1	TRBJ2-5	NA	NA	TGCGCCAGCAGCGTATCGACATCCGAAGAGACCCAGTACTTC	CASSVSTSEETQYF
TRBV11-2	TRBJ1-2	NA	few	TGTGCCAGCAGCTTACCGGCTAACTATGGCTACACCTTC	CASSLPANYGYTF
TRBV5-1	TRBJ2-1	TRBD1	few	TGCGCCAGCAGCTTGGCCCGGGGACAGGGGGCAGGCAATGAGCAGTTCTTC	CASSLARGQGAGNEQFF
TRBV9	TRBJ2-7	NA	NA	TGTGCCAGCAGCGTAGGGCAGGTTGGCTCCTACGAGCAGTACTTC	CASSVGQVGSYEQYF
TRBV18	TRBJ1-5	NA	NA	TGTGCCAGCTCTCTCAGGGTTACGGACCAGCCCCAGCATTTT	CASSLRVTDQPQHF
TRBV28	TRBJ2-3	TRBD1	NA	TGTGCCAGCAGTGTCCAGGGTCAGGGGGCTAGCACAGATACGCAGTATTTT	CASSVQGQGASTDTQYF
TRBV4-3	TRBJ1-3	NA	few	TGCGCCAGCAGCCAAGTTGTTCAGGCTGGAAACACCATATATTTT	CASSQVVQAGNTIYF
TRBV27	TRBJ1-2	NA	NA	TGTGCCAGCACTCGTTACTGGGGGGTCGATGGCTACACCTTC	CASTRYWGVDGYTF
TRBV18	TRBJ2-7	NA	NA	TGTGCCAGCTCACCACGGCCTTACTCCTACGAGCAGTACTTC	CASSPRPYSYEQYF
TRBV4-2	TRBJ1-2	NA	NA	TGTGCCAGCAGCCAAGATGAGAACAGGGAGGGAGGCTACACCTTC	CASSQDENREGGYTF